Listed below are T cell receptor beta chains from one sample, sequenced in a study of cytomegalovirus exposure and HLA in healthy donors. Produced via immunoSEQ multiplex PCR; TCRdb's table is partial and in-frame only. Among under 200,000 clones, about three quarters were seen once, and the ten largest hold 5.5% to 7.5%. The sequenced material came from PBMCs. These receptors all come from a woman in her thirties or forties in good health and CMV-seropositive. CDR3s leave out the opening cysteine and the closing phenylalanine or tryptophan.

j_call | v_call | cdr3_aa
TRBJ2-1 | TRBV19 | ASSIAASTGGMEQF
TRBJ2-7 | TRBV19 | ASSTGGDSRSEQY
TRBJ2-1 | TRBV9 | ASSVEAGGTEQF
TRBJ2-1 | TRBV7-9 | ASSAGLAASRGNEQF
TRBJ2-1 | TRBV2 | ASSDPGSSYNEQF
TRBJ2-7 | TRBV7-9 | ASSRTSGGAAYEQY
TRBJ2-3 | TRBV28 | ASSNGLAGGNTQY
TRBJ1-5 | TRBV5-6 | ASSAQEASNQPQH
TRBJ2-3 | TRBV4-1 | ASSQVVGSLTDTQY
TRBJ1-2 | TRBV6-6 | ASSYSQAGANGYT
TRBJ2-3 | TRBV2 | ASRQGTSGVLFTDTQY
TRBJ1-2 | TRBV19 | ASITTGQTGYT
TRBJ2-3 | TRBV7-9 | ASSISGGDTDTQY
TRBJ1-2 | TRBV4-2 | ASSQDGSTGSGYT
TRBJ1-5 | TRBV6-1 | ASSEGTPIRNQPQH
TRBJ1-1 | TRBV30 | AWSVYRDTEAF
TRBJ1-5 | TRBV19 | AGGQGANQPQH
TRBJ1-5 | TRBV9 | ASSLDGDYQPQH
TRBJ2-1 | TRBV4-3 | ASSPASMSGGPGEQF
TRBJ2-2 | TRBV9 | ASSAGGNTGELF
TRBJ1-1 | TRBV29-1 | SVARQGTEAF
TRBJ2-2 | TRBV14 | ASSQASGELF
TRBJ2-1 | TRBV11-2 | ASRAGSNEQF
TRBJ1-4 | TRBV5-6 | ASSHPGSRGTNEKLF
TRBJ1-2 | TRBV19 | ASSFSPGTGVTYGYT
TRBJ2-3 | TRBV4-3 | ASSQDLAGGTDTQY
TRBJ2-1 | TRBV10-3 | ATARTSGGNNEQF
TRBJ1-2 | TRBV7-9 | ASSPWGPGDGYT
TRBJ1-6 | TRBV10-2 | ASSEGERRRGNNSPLH
TRBJ2-1 | TRBV13 | ASSLDRGEDEQF
TRBJ1-1 | TRBV11-2 | ASSLGRDTEAF
TRBJ1-4 | TRBV19 | ASSLLREGNEKLF
TRBJ1-2 | TRBV6-6 | ASSYEGGGPNYGYT
TRBJ2-2 | TRBV7-2 | ASSLGYGEGELF
TRBJ2-7 | TRBV5-1 | ASRPKGDDYYEQY
TRBJ1-1 | TRBV30 | AWSSYGWEQNTEAF
TRBJ1-2 | TRBV5-4 | ASQPGTGNGYT
TRBJ2-5 | TRBV7-2 | ASSLVKGGVSQY
TRBJ2-1 | TRBV5-1 | ASSVGTTSYNEQF
TRBJ1-1 | TRBV9 | ASSTSGAGSTEAF
TRBJ1-5 | TRBV6-6 | ASAEGGGNQPQH
TRBJ1-1 | TRBV19 | ASRPRGGMNTEAF
TRBJ1-4 | TRBV9 | ASSVADSGRGEKLF
TRBJ1-3 | TRBV6-6 | ASKQTGVSGNTIY
TRBJ2-3 | TRBV5-6 | ASSLGLAGDITDTQY
TRBJ1-1 | TRBV6-5 | ASRAQGFETEAF
TRBJ1-5 | TRBV7-2 | ASSSGANQPQH
TRBJ1-1 | TRBV7-9 | ASSLEYAEAL
TRBJ2-3 | TRBV5-8 | ASKTRGATLTDTQY
TRBJ1-2 | TRBV15 | ATSRPTEGAYGYT
TRBJ2-3 | TRBV5-1 | ASSLGRAVLDTQY
TRBJ2-3 | TRBV7-9 | ASSPTGGTDTQY